The TCR beta chain under discussion was sequenced for a study of shared clonotypes between healthy human individuals. Looking at the study overall: Donor ages ranged 18 to 49 years: a couple of women, a few men.

CDR3 size: 14 residues. Looked up from germline, CDR1 is SGDLS and CDR2 is YYNGEE. V was shortened by 4 bases and J by 6 bases, with 14 bases between the two germline ends. This clone is a singleton in its sample. In the authors' methods: ImmunoSEQ junction-only sequences lacked quality scores, so their filtering differed. Assay used: immunoSEQ multiplex PCR; TCRdb lists only in-frame clones, some missing. That table supplies the V and J calls and clone size; D and trimming were determined from the DNA. The sample consists of some 2,500,000 clones, 93% of them appearing once. The receptor's source is a man aged 18 to 30 in good health. Some clones in this sample may be carry-over from other donors' samples. The sample comprised naive CD4+ T cells from PBMCs. Documented subset: CD45RA+ positively selected. This sequence joins TRBV9 and TRBJ2-1; D may be TRBD2 (6 bases). CDR3 in amino acids: CASSPTLGGNEQFF. CDR3 sequence (DNA): TGTGCCAGCAGCCCAACCCTCGGGGGCAATGAGCAGTTCTTC. The complete variable domain, with remaining parts taken from reference TRBV9 and TRBJ2-1, reads DSGVTQTPKHLITATGQRVTLRCSPRSGDLSVYWYQQSLDQGLQFLIQYYNGEERAKGNILERFSAQQFPDLHSELNLSSLELGDSALYFCASSPTLGGNEQFFGPGTRLTVL.